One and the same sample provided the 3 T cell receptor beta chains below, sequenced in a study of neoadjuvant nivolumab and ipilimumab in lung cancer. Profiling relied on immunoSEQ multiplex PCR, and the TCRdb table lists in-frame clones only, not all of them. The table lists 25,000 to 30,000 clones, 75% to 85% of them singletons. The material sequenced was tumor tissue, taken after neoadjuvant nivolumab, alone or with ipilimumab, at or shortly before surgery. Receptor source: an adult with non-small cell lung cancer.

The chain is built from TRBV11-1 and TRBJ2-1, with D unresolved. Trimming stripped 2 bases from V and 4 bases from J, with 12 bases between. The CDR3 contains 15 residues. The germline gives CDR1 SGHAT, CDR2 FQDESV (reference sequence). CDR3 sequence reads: CASSLNFEAYNEQFF. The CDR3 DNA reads TGTGCCAGCAGCTTAAATTTTGAAGCTTACAATGAGCAGTTCTTC.

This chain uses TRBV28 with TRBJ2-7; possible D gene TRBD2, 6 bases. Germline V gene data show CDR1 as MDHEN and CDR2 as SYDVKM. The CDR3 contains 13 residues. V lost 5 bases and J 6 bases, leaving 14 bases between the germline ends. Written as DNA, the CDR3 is TGTGCCAGCAGTAAAGGGGTGGGGGGCGAGCAGTACTTC. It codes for CASSKGVGGEQYF.

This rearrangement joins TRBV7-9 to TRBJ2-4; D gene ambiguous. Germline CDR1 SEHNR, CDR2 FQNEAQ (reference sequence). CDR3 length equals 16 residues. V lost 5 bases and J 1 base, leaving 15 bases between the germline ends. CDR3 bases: TGTGCCAGCAGCCATTACACCCTTGGGGCCAAAAACATTCAGTACTTC. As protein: CASSHYTLGAKNIQYF.